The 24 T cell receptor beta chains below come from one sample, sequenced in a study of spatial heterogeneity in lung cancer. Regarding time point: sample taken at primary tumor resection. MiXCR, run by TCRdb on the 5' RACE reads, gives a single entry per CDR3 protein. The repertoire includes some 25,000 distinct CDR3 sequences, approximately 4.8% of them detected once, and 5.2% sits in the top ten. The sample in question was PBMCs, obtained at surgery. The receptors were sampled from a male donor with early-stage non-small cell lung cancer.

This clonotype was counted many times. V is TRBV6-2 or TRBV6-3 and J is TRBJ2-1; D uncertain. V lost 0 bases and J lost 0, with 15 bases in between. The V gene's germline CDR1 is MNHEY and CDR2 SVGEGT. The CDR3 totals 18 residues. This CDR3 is CASSYSIWKPSSYNEQFF. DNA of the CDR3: TGTGCCAGCAGTTACTCGATTTGGAAACCGAGCTCCTACAATGAGCAGTTCTTC.

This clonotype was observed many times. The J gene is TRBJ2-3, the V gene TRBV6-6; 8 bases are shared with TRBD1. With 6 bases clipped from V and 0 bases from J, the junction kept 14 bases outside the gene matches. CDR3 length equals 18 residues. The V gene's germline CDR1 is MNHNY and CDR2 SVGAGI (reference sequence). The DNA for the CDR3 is TGTGCCAGCAGACAAACCGGGACAGGAGGCGGGAGCACAGATACGCAGTATTTT. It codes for CASRQTGTGGGSTDTQYF.

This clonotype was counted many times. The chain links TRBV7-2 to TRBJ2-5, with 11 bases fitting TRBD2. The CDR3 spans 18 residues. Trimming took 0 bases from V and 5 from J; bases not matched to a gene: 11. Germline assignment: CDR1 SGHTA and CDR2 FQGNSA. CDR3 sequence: CASSLALAGGSDSETQYF. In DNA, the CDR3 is TGTGCCAGCAGCTTAGCCCTAGCGGGAGGATCGGATTCGGAGACCCAGTACTTC.

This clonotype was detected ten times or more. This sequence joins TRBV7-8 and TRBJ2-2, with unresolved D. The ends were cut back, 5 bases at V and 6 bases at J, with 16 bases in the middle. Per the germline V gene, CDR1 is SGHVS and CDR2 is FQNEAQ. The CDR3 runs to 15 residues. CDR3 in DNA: TGTGCCAGCAGCCTACAAACTGGAGTCGCCGGGGAGCTGTTTTTT. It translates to CASSLQTGVAGELFF.

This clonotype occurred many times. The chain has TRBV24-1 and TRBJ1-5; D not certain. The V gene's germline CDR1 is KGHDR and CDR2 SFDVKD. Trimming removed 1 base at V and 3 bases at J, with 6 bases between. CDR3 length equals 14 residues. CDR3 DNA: TGTGCCACCAGTGATTTCCTCGACAATCAGCCCCAGCATTTT. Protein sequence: CATSDFLDNQPQHF.

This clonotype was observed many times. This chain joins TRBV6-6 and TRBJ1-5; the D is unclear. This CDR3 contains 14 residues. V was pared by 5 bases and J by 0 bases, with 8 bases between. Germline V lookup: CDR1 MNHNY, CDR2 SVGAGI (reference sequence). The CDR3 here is CASSLSDSNQPQHF. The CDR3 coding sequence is TGTGCCAGCAGTCTCAGTGATAGCAATCAGCCCCAGCATTTT.

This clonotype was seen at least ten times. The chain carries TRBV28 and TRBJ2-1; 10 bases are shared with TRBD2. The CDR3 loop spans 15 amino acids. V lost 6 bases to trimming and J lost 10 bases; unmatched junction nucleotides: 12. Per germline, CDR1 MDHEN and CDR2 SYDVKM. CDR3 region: CASRLSLAGPFEQFF. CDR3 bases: TGTGCCAGCAGACTTTCACTAGCGGGGCCTTTCGAGCAGTTCTTC.

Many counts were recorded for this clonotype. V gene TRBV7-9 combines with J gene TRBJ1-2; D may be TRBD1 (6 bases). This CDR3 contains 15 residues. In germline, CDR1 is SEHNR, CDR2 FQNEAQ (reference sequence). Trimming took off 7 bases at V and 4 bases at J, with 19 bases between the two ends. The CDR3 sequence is CASIRGQIEGYGYTF. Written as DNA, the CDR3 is TGTGCCAGCATCCGTGGACAGATCGAAGGCTATGGCTACACCTTC.

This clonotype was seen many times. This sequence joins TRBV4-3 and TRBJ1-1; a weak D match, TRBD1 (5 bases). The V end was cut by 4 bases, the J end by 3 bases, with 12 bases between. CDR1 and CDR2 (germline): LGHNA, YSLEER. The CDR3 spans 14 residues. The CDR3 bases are TGCGCCAGCAGCCTCCGGCGCAGGGACACTGAAGCTTTCTTT. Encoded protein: CASSLRRRDTEAFF.

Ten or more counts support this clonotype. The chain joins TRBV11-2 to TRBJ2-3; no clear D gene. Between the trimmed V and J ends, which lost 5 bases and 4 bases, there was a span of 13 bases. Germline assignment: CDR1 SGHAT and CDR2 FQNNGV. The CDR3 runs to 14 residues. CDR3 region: CASSQNVGSDTQYF. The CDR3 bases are TGTGCCAGCAGCCAAAACGTGGGGTCAGATACGCAGTATTTT.

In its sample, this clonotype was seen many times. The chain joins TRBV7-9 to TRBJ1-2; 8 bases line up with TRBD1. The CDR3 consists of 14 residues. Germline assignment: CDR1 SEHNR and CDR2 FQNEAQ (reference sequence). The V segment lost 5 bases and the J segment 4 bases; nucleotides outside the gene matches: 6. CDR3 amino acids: CASSRGQGGYGYTF. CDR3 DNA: TGTGCCAGCAGCCGTGGACAGGGAGGCTATGGCTACACCTTC.

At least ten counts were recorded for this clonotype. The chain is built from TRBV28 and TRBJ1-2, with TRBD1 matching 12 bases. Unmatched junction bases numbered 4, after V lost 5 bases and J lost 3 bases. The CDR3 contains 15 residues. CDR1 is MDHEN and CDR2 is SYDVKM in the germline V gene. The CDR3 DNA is TGTGCCAGCAGTCCCGGGACAGGGGGCTACTATGGCTACACCTTC. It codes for CASSPGTGGYYGYTF.

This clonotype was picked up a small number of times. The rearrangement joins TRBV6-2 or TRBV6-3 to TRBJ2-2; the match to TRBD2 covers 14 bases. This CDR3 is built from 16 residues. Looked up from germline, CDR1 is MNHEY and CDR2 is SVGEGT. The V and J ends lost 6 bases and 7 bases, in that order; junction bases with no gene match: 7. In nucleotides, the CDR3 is TGTGCCAGCAGGACCCGACTAGCGGGAGGGTACGGGGAGCTGTTTTTT. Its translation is CASRTRLAGGYGELFF.

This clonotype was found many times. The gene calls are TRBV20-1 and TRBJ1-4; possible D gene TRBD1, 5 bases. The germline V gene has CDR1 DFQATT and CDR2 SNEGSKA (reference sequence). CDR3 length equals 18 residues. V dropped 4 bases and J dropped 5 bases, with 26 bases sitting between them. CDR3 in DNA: TGCAGTGCTACCCCCTGGCATGGAGGGGCAAGGGGCAATGAAAAACTGTTTTTT. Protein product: CSATPWHGGARGNEKLFF.

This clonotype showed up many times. The CDR3 region is CASSPQWGRHEKLFF. The CDR3 DNA reads as TGTGCCAGCAGTCCCCAGTGGGGGAGGCATGAAAAACTGTTTTTT. This rearrangement joins TRBV28 to TRBJ1-4, with D tentatively TRBD1 (5 bases). This CDR3 is 15 amino acids long. V was cut by 5 bases and J by 6 bases, with 16 bases left in between. Germline CDR1 MDHEN, CDR2 SYDVKM.

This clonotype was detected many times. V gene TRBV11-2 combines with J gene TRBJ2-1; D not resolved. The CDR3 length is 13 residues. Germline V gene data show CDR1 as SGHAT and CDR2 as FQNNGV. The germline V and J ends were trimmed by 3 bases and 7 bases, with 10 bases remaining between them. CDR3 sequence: CASSLSRLNEQFF. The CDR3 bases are TGTGCCAGCAGCTTGTCTAGGCTTAATGAGCAGTTCTTC. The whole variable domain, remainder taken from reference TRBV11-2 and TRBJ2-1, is EAGVAQSPRYKIIEKRQSVAFWCNPISGHATLYWYQQILGQGPKLLIQFQNNGVVDDSQLPKDRFSAERLKGVDSTLKIQPAKLEDSAVYLCASSLSRLNEQFFGPGTRLTVL.

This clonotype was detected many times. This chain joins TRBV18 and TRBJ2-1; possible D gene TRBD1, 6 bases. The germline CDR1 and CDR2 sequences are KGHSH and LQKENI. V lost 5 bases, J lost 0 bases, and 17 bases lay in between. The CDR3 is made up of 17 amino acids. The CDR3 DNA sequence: TGTGCCAGCTCAACCAGGGACAAAAGGAGCTCCTACAATGAGCAGTTCTTC. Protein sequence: CASSTRDKRSSYNEQFF.

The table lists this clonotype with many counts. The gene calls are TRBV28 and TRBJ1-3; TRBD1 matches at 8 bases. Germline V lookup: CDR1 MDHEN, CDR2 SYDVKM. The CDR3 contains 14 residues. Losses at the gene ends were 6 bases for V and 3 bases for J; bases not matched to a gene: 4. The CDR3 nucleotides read TGTGCCAGCAGCCCGGGACAGGTTGGAAACACCATATATTTT. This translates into CASSPGQVGNTIYF.

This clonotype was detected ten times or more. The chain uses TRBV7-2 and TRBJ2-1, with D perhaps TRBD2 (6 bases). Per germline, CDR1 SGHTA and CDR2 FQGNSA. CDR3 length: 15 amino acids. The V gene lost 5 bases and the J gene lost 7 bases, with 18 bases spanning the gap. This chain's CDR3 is CASSPRGSKRNEQFF. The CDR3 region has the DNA TGTGCCAGCAGCCCTCGGGGGTCCAAAAGGAATGAGCAGTTCTTC. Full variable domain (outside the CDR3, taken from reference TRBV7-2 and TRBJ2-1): GAGVSQSPSNKVTEKGKDVELRCDPISGHTALYWYRQSLGQGLEFLIYFQGNSAPDKSGLPSDRFSAERTGGSVSTLTIQRTQQEDSAVYLCASSPRGSKRNEQFFGPGTRLTVL.

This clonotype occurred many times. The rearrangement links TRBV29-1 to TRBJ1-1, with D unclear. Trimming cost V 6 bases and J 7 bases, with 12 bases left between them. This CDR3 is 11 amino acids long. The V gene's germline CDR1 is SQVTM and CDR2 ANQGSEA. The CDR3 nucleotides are TGCAGCGTAGCCCCAGCTAGTGAAGCTTTCTTT. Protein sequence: CSVAPASEAFF.

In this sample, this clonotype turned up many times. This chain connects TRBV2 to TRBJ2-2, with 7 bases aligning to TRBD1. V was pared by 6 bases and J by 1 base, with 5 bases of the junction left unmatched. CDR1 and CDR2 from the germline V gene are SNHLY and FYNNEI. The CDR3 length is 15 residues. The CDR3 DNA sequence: TGTGCCAGCAGCGCGGACAGGCTGAACACCGGGGAGCTGTTTTTT. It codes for CASSADRLNTGELFF.

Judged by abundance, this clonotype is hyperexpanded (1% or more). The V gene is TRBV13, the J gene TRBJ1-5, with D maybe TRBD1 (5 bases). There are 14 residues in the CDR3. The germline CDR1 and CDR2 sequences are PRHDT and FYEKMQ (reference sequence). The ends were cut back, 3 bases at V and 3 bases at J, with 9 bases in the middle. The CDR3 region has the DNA TGTGCCAGCAGCTTGGCAGGGATCAATCAGCCCCAGCATTTT. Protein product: CASSLAGINQPQHF.

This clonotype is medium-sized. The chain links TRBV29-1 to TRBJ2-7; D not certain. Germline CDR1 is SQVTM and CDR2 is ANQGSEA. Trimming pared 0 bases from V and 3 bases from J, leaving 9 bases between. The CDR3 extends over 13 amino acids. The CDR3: CSVEEGPFYEQYF. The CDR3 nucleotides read TGCAGCGTTGAAGAAGGGCCCTTCTACGAGCAGTACTTC.

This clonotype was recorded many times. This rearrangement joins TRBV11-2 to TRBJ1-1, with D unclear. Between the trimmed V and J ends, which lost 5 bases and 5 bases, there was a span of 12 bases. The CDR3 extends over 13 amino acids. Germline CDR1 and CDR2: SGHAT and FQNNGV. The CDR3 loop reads CASSHGILTEAFF. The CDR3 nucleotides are TGTGCCAGCAGCCACGGGATTCTTACTGAAGCTTTCTTT. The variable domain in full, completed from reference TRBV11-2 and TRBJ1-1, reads EAGVAQSPRYKIIEKRQSVAFWCNPISGHATLYWYQQILGQGPKLLIQFQNNGVVDDSQLPKDRFSAERLKGVDSTLKIQPAKLEDSAVYLCASSHGILTEAFFGQGTRLTVV.